The rows below give T cell receptor beta chains drawn from one sample of a study of blood T cell repertoires in COVID-19. Sequencing was performed with immunoSEQ multiplex PCR; in TCRdb, only in-frame clones are kept and a portion is missing. The sample consists of just over 250,000 clones, approximately 88% of them appearing once. Source material: peripheral blood. Receptors were obtained from a woman between 65 and 79 years old with COVID-19, enrolled during active disease. CDR3s include the opening cysteine and the closing phenylalanine or tryptophan. D genes are given only for firm matches. Only part of the rows carry a size: once, few, many, or a class if the clone is expanded.

14	few	NA	TRBV18	TRBJ1-3	TGTGCCAGCTCACCGGGGCTGGGTGGAAACACCATATATTTT	CASSPGLGGNTIYF
17	NA	NA	TRBV30	TRBJ1-5	TGTGCCTGGAGTAAACGCAGGGTACCTGGGAGCAATCAGCCCCAGCATTTT	CAWSKRRVPGSNQPQHF
18	NA	TRBD2	TRBV7-2	TRBJ2-7	TGTGCCAGCAGCTTACGTAACTCGGGACTACGAAGTTACAGCGAGCAGTACTTC	CASSLRNSGLRSYSEQYF
13	NA	NA	TRBV6-5	TRBJ2-7	TGTGCCAGCAGAGAGGACACGTACTACGAGCAGTACTTC	CASREDTYYEQYF
14	few	NA	TRBV24-1	TRBJ2-1	TGTGCCACCAGTGATGCGACTAGGTGGAATGAGCAGTTCTTC	CATSDATRWNEQFF
15	NA	TRBD1	TRBV28	TRBJ2-5	TGTGCCAGCAGTTTTCCCGGGACAGGGACGGAGACCCAGTACTTC	CASSFPGTGTETQYF
15	NA	NA	TRBV7-9	TRBJ2-1	TGTGCCAGCAGCCCCAGCGGTAGCTACCACAATGAGCAGTTCTTC	CASSPSGSYHNEQFF
12	NA	TRBD1	TRBV7-8	TRBJ1-2	TGTGCCAGCAGCTTAGTTGCAAGGGGGCCTACCTTC	CASSLVARGPTF
12	once	TRBD1	TRBV24-1	TRBJ2-7	TGTGCCACCCTCGACAGGGGCTACGAGCAGTACTTC	CATLDRGYEQYF
13	NA	NA	TRBV4-3	TRBJ1-1	TGCGCCAGCAACCCCTATCTCAGGCAGGAAGCTTTCTTT	CASNPYLRQEAFF
15	NA	TRBD1	TRBV4-3	TRBJ2-7	TGCGCCAGCAGCCAAGGACAGGGGGCGTCCTACGAGCAGTACTTC	CASSQGQGASYEQYF
15	NA	TRBD2	TRBV4-3	TRBJ2-1	TGCGCCAGCAGCCAAGTACTAGCGGGAGAGGGTGAGCAGTTCTTC	CASSQVLAGEGEQFF
14	NA	NA	TRBV5-3	TRBJ2-7	TGTGCCAGAAGCTTGGGGCAGGGAAAGTACGAGCAGTACTTC	CARSLGQGKYEQYF
14	once	NA	TRBV19	TRBJ1-1	TGTGCCAGTAGTACTAGGTCCCTGAACACTGAAGCTTTCTTT	CASSTRSLNTEAFF
12	NA	NA	TRBV7-2	TRBJ2-5	TGTGCCAGCAGCTTACAGAGGCAGACCCAGTACTTC	CASSLQRQTQYF
12	few	NA	TRBV28	TRBJ1-5	TGTGCCAGCACCCCGTACAATCAGCCCCAGCATTTT	CASTPYNQPQHF
15	NA	TRBD2	TRBV9	TRBJ2-7	TGTGCCAGCAGCGTAAGGGCTAGCGGGATCTACGAGCAGTACTTC	CASSVRASGIYEQYF
14	NA	NA	TRBV19	TRBJ2-3	TGTGCCAGTAGTCCCAACATAAACACAGATACGCAGTATTTT	CASSPNINTDTQYF
13	NA	NA	TRBV6-5	TRBJ1-2	TGTGCCAGCAGTTACTCGAAGGGGTTTGGCTACACCTTC	CASSYSKGFGYTF
14	NA	NA	TRBV5-1	TRBJ1-1	TGCGCCAGCAGCTTGGACAGGGAGAAAGCTGAAGCTTTCTTT	CASSLDREKAEAFF
15	NA	TRBD2	TRBV10-2	TRBJ2-1	TGCGCCAGCAGTGTCTCGGGGGGCGGGAGGAATGAGCAGTTCTTC	CASSVSGGGRNEQFF
16	NA	TRBD2	TRBV27	TRBJ2-7	TGTGCCAGCAGTTTGGCCGGCGGGAGAGTTTCCTACGAGCAGTACTTC	CASSLAGGRVSYEQYF
11	NA	NA	TRBV29-1	TRBJ2-7	TGCAGCGTCGACTTTGCCTACGAGCAGTACTTC	CSVDFAYEQYF
15	NA	NA	TRBV3-1/TRBV3-2	TRBJ2-3	TGTGCCAGCAGCCAAGGAGGGACTCGCACAGATACGCAGTATTTT	CASSQGGTRTDTQYF
13	few	NA	TRBV6-6	TRBJ1-2	TGTGCCAGCAGAACAGACGAGAGAAATGGCTACACCTTC	CASRTDERNGYTF
14	NA	TRBD1	TRBV12-5	TRBJ1-4	TGTGCTAGTACAACCGGGACAGGGGCTGGAAAACTGTTTTTT	CASTTGTGAGKLFF
15	NA	TRBD1	TRBV9	TRBJ1-6	TGTGCCAGCAGCTCCCGGACAGGGAATAATTCACCCCTCCACTTT	CASSSRTGNNSPLHF
14	NA	NA	TRBV28	TRBJ1-1	TGTGCCAGCAGTGGGGGAGGGGTGAACACTGAAGCTTTCTTT	CASSGGGVNTEAFF
15	NA	TRBD1	TRBV7-2	TRBJ1-5	TGTGCCAGCAGCTCCCAAACAGGGGGGGATCAGCCCCAGCATTTT	CASSSQTGGDQPQHF
19	once	TRBD2	TRBV5-3	TRBJ2-1	TGTGCCAGAAGCTTGGCGGGACTAGCGGGATTCAGTTCCTACAATGAGCAGTTCTTC	CARSLAGLAGFSSYNEQFF
15	NA	NA	TRBV10-3	TRBJ2-2	TGTGCCATCAGTGATTGGACTTCGAACACCGGGGAGCTGTTTTTT	CAISDWTSNTGELFF
16	once	NA	TRBV4-1	TRBJ2-5	TGCGCCAGCAGCCAAGGGGAACTAGCACTTAAAGAGACCCAGTACTTC	CASSQGELALKETQYF
12	once	NA	TRBV11-2	TRBJ1-5	TGTGCCAGCAGCGCGGCGGGCCAGCCCCAGCATTTT	CASSAAGQPQHF
14	once	NA	TRBV5-6	TRBJ1-4	TGTGCCAGCAGCTTCAGGACAGAGAATGAAAAACTGTTTTTT	CASSFRTENEKLFF
16	few	TRBD1	TRBV7-9	TRBJ1-6	TGTGCCAGCAGCCGCAGCGGGACAGGAGGCTATTCACCCCTCCACTTT	CASSRSGTGGYSPLHF
14	few	TRBD1	TRBV4-2	TRBJ1-1	TGTGCCAGCAGCCAACAATACCGGGACAGCGAAGCTTTCTTT	CASSQQYRDSEAFF
15	NA	NA	TRBV9	TRBJ2-4	TGTGCCAGCAGCGTGGCTGGGCAGGGCCAAAACATTCAGTACTTC	CASSVAGQGQNIQYF
12	few	NA	TRBV29-1	TRBJ1-2	TGCAGCGTTGAGGTCGAACTTTATGGCTACACCTTC	CSVEVELYGYTF
14	NA	NA	TRBV13	TRBJ1-5	TGTGCCAGCAGCTTAGGGACAGTGAATCAGCCCCAGCATTTT	CASSLGTVNQPQHF
13	NA	NA	TRBV11-3	TRBJ1-2	TGTGCCAGCAGCTTCCGGACTGACTATGGCTACACCTTC	CASSFRTDYGYTF